One and the same sample provided the 32 T cell receptor beta chains below, sequenced in a study of T cell changes during pregnancy in multiple sclerosis. Some clones are missing from TCRdb's copy, which holds only in-frame ones; the method was immunoSEQ multiplex PCR. Among about 33,000 clones listed, 90% were seen once. Sample: CD4+ T cells from peripheral blood mononuclear cells, taken in the second trimester of pregnancy. All receptors come from a female donor in good health, enrolled as a control in a pregnancy study.

The chain has TRBV27 and TRBJ1-2; 7 bases match TRBD1. The CDR3 covers 15 residues. The J segment lost 4 bases and the V segment lost 3 bases, leaving 8 bases of the junction unmatched. The germline V gene encodes CDR1 MNHEY and CDR2 SMNVEV (reference sequence). The CDR3 protein is CASSFRRGFSYGYTF. For the CDR3, the DNA is TGTGCCAGCAGTTTCCGCAGGGGGTTCAGCTATGGCTACACCTTC.

The chain employs TRBV29-1 and TRBJ1-2, with TRBD1 matching over 9 bases. This CDR3 spans 12 amino acids. The junction had 4 bases not matched to a gene; V was cut back by 3 bases and J by 8 bases. Germline CDR1 is SQVTM and CDR2 is ANQGSEA. The CDR3 is CSVDTGGIGYTF. The CDR3 coding sequence is TGCAGCGTTGACACAGGGGGCATCGGCTACACCTTC.

The chain is built from TRBV30 and TRBJ2-7; 9 positions agree with TRBD1. J lost 5 bases, V lost 4 bases, and 9 bases had no gene match. This CDR3 region has 14 residues. The germline gives CDR1 GTSNPN, CDR2 SVGIG (reference sequence). The chain's CDR3 is CAWKPPDRGHEQYF. CDR3 DNA sequence: TGTGCCTGGAAACCCCCGGACAGGGGCCACGAGCAGTACTTC.

The gene calls are TRBV29-1 and TRBJ2-1, with 7 bases aligning to TRBD1. CDR1 is SQVTM, CDR2 ANQGSEA, per germline. Trimming took 1 base from V and 6 from J; bases not matched to a gene: 3. CDR3 length: 13 residues. CDR3 nucleotide sequence: TGCAGCGTTGAAGGACAGGGTGGCAATGAGCAGTTCTTC. The encoded protein is CSVEGQGGNEQFF.

The V gene is TRBV7-6, the J gene TRBJ2-2; 15 bases are a match to TRBD2. The CDR3 is made up of 18 amino acids. Germline loops: CDR1 SGHVS, CDR2 FNYEAQ. The trim removed 3 bases at V and 4 bases at J, leaving 6 bases unmatched. The CDR3 region has the DNA TGTGCCAGCAGCTTTACGGGACTAGCGGGAGGAGGCACCGGGGAGCTGTTTTTT. Its protein product is CASSFTGLAGGGTGELFF.

The J gene is TRBJ2-7, the V gene TRBV6-5; 11 positions match TRBD1. The CDR3 runs 16 residues. Germline values: CDR1 MNHEY, CDR2 SVGAGI. With 4 bases clipped from V and 2 bases from J, the junction kept 7 bases outside the gene matches. The DNA of the CDR3 is TGTGCCAGCAGTTCTCGGACAGGGGGCTCAACCTACGAGCAGTACTTC. Translation: CASSSRTGGSTYEQYF.

The V call is TRBV7-2, the J call TRBJ1-4; no firm D call. The V gene lost 5 bases and the J gene lost 8 bases, with 12 bases spanning the gap. Germline loops: CDR1 SGHTA, CDR2 FQGNSA. This CDR3 has 13 residues. The CDR3 loop is CASSQRGEEKLFF. The CDR3 nucleotides read TGTGCCAGCAGCCAGCGAGGAGAGGAAAAACTGTTTTTT.

The V and J genes are TRBV19 and TRBJ2-7; TRBD2 matches at 8 bases. Germline trimming cut 4 bases from V and 6 bases from J; bases unmatched to any gene: 11. Per the germline V gene, CDR1 is LNHDA and CDR2 is SQIVND (reference sequence). The CDR3 contains 15 residues. The CDR3 bases are TGTGCCAGTAGTAATACGCGACTAGCGCATGGCGAGCAGTACTTC. As protein: CASSNTRLAHGEQYF. The whole variable domain, filled in from reference TRBV19 and TRBJ2-7, reads DGGITQSPKYLFRKEGQNVTLSCEQNLNHDAMYWYRQDPGQGLRLIYYSQIVNDFQKGDIAEGYSVSREKKESFPLTVTSAQKNPTAFYLCASSNTRLAHGEQYFGPGTRLTVT.

V and J are TRBV19 and TRBJ1-5, with D unclear. The CDR3 has 17 amino acids. Trimming removed 5 bases from V and 1 base from J, with 18 bases in between. Germline V lookup: CDR1 LNHDA, CDR2 SQIVND (reference sequence). The CDR3 region is CASSPWRGVGSNQPQHF. DNA for the CDR3: TGTGCCAGTAGTCCTTGGCGGGGTGTGGGGAGCAATCAGCCCCAGCATTTT.

This chain links TRBV25-1 with TRBJ2-3; 9 positions agree with TRBD2. Germline CDR1 is MGHDK and CDR2 is SYGVNS. Trimming cost V 9 bases and J 1 base; bases outside gene matches: 5. The CDR3 has 14 residues. As DNA, the CDR3 is TGTGCCAGTCGAGCGGGGGGCGGCACAGATACGCAGTATTTT. Protein product: CASRAGGGTDTQYF.

The chain links TRBV4-3 to TRBJ1-2; TRBD1 matches at 8 bases. Germline trimming cut 2 bases from V and 4 bases from J; bases unmatched to any gene: 9. From germline, CDR1 is LGHNA and CDR2 YSLEER. CDR3 length equals 16 residues. CDR3 coding DNA: TGCGCCAGCAGCCAAAGCGCAGGGGGCGCCGGCTATGGCTACACCTTC. As protein: CASSQSAGGAGYGYTF.

The rearrangement links TRBV29-1 to TRBJ1-2; D remains ambiguous. Between the trimmed V and J ends, which lost 3 bases and 7 bases, there was a span of 9 bases. CDR1 and CDR2 from the germline V gene are SQVTM and ANQGSEA. The CDR3 loop spans 11 amino acids. This CDR3 reads CSVEGEGGYTF. The DNA for the CDR3 is TGCAGCGTTGAGGGTGAGGGTGGCTACACCTTC.

The chain combines TRBV19 with TRBJ2-2; D gene unclear. From germline, CDR1 is LNHDA and CDR2 SQIVND (reference sequence). The V gene lost 5 bases and the J gene lost 6 bases, with 19 bases spanning the gap. This CDR3 has 16 amino acids. CDR3 nucleotide sequence: TGTGCCAGTAGTTCAGACTTCGACGGGTATCCCGGGGAGCTGTTTTTT. This gives the protein CASSSDFDGYPGELFF.

The chain combines TRBV14 with TRBJ1-2; 10 positions match TRBD1. Germline CDR1 and CDR2: SGHDN and FVKESK. The CDR3 is made up of 15 amino acids. The junction had 7 bases not matched to a gene; V was cut back by 4 bases and J by 5 bases. The CDR3: CASSLIGTGEYGYTF. In DNA, the CDR3 is TGTGCCAGCAGCCTCATAGGGACAGGGGAGTATGGCTACACCTTC. Supplemented by reference TRBV14 and TRBJ1-2, the full variable domain reads EAGVTQFPSHSVIEKGQTVTLRCDPISGHDNLYWYRRVMGKEIKFLLHFVKESKQDESGMPNNRFLAERTGGTYSTLKVQPAELEDSGVYFCASSLIGTGEYGYTFGSGTRLTVV.

In its sample, this clone was seen a few times. This rearrangement joins TRBV30 to TRBJ1-1; D not resolved. This CDR3 region has 13 residues. Trimming pared 1 base from V and 0 bases from J, leaving 6 bases between. Germline CDR1 reads GTSNPN; CDR2 reads SVGIG (reference sequence). The CDR3 sequence: CAWSAQLNTEAFF. The DNA for the CDR3 is TGTGCCTGGAGTGCACAGCTGAACACTGAAGCTTTCTTT.

The rearrangement links TRBV6-1 to TRBJ1-2, with D uncertain. Per germline, CDR1 MNHNS and CDR2 SASEGT. The ends were cut back, 7 bases at V and 0 bases at J, with 6 bases in the middle. CDR3 length: 12 amino acids. As DNA, the CDR3 is TGTGCCAGCACTAAGACTAACTATGGCTACACCTTC. Its protein is CASTKTNYGYTF.

This chain links TRBV5-8 with TRBJ1-6; D ambiguous. Germline V gene lookup returns CDR1 SGHTS and CDR2 YDEGEE. Trimming removed 3 bases from V and 8 bases from J, with 6 bases in between. The CDR3 spans 12 residues. CDR3 DNA sequence: TGTGCCAGCAGCTCAGTTGATTCACCCCTCCACTTT. This gives the protein CASSSVDSPLHF.

This chain links TRBV6-6 with TRBJ2-5, with 12 bases identical to TRBD2. This CDR3 contains 15 residues. J lost 5 bases, V lost 5 bases, and 6 bases had no gene match. The germline gives CDR1 MNHNY, CDR2 SVGAGI (reference sequence). CDR3 nucleotide sequence: TGTGCCAGCAGTCCTGGACTAGCGGGGTTGGAGACCCAGTACTTC. Translating it yields CASSPGLAGLETQYF.

The V gene is TRBV2, the J gene TRBJ2-1; the D gene is possibly TRBD1 (6 bases). Germline V gene lookup returns CDR1 SNHLY and CDR2 FYNNEI. The CDR3 has 12 amino acids. V dropped 8 bases and J dropped 4 bases, with 9 bases sitting between them. The CDR3 spells CASGQGYNEQFF. CDR3 nucleotides: TGTGCCAGCGGGCAGGGGTACAATGAGCAGTTCTTC.

This chain connects TRBV28 to TRBJ2-1; tentatively, D is TRBD1 (6 bases). The CDR3 loop spans 13 amino acids. Trimming took 6 bases from V and 7 from J, leaving 13 bases between them. Germline V gives CDR1 MDHEN, CDR2 SYDVKM. The CDR3 DNA reads as TGTGCCAGCAGCAGACCTACAGGGAATGAGCAGTTCTTC. Translating gives CASSRPTGNEQFF.

The chain links TRBV5-6 to TRBJ1-2; 8 nucleotides agree with TRBD1. This CDR3 is built from 15 residues. After removal of 3 bases from V and 8 bases from J, the junction contained 12 bases not matched to a gene. The germline CDR1 and CDR2 sequences are SGHDT and YYEEEE. This CDR3 reads CASSSRDRTHVGYTF. In DNA, the CDR3 is TGTGCCAGCAGCTCCCGGGACAGGACCCATGTAGGCTACACCTTC.

The J gene is TRBJ2-1, the V gene TRBV14; TRBD2 matches 10 bases. The CDR3 length is 17 residues. Germline V gene sequence: CDR1 SGHDN, CDR2 FVKESK. The junction had 14 bases not matched to a gene; V was cut back by 4 bases and J by 8 bases. The CDR3 spells CASSLHHERGGLYEQFF. The CDR3 nucleotides read TGTGCCAGCAGCCTACACCACGAGCGGGGGGGCCTATATGAGCAGTTCTTC.

The chain couples TRBV7-9 to TRBJ2-1; no clear D gene. The CDR3 length is 16 residues. Per the germline V gene, CDR1 is SEHNR and CDR2 is FQNEAQ (reference sequence). Trimming shortened V by 3 bases and J by 0 bases, and 12 bases separated the two germline ends. CDR3: CASSFRPTPSYNEQFF. The CDR3 DNA is TGTGCCAGCAGCTTTCGTCCTACCCCCTCCTACAATGAGCAGTTCTTC.

CDR3 region: CASSQDRRLAVFSYNEQFF. CDR3 sequence (DNA): TGTGCCAGCAGCCAAGATCGGAGACTAGCGGTATTCTCCTACAATGAGCAGTTCTTC. V usage is TRBV14 and J usage is TRBJ2-1; 9 bases align to TRBD2. CDR3 size: 19 residues. V lost 0 bases, J lost 0 bases, and 9 bases stayed unmatched. CDR1 and CDR2 from the germline V gene are SGHDN and FVKESK.

The chain uses TRBV29-1 and TRBJ2-1; TRBD2 matches 10 bases. The CDR3 spans 14 residues. With V trimmed by 4 bases and J by 0 bases, 0 bases remained unmatched. CDR1 is SQVTM and CDR2 is ANQGSEA in the germline V gene. This chain's CDR3 is CSVASGSSYNEQFF. CDR3 DNA sequence: TGCAGCGTTGCTAGCGGGAGCTCCTACAATGAGCAGTTCTTC.

V is TRBV18 and J is TRBJ2-2; D may be TRBD2 (5 bases). V lost 0 bases to trimming and J lost 2 bases, with 10 bases between them. There are 16 residues in the CDR3. Germline assignment: CDR1 KGHSH and CDR2 LQKENI. DNA of the CDR3: TGTGCCAGCTCACCACCGAAGGGAGTCAACACCGGGGAGCTGTTTTTT. Translation: CASSPPKGVNTGELFF.

The chain couples TRBV7-8 to TRBJ1-4; D might be TRBD1 (5 bases). Trimming took off 0 bases at V and 7 bases at J, with 12 bases between the two ends. The CDR3 length is 15 residues. Per the germline V gene, CDR1 is SGHVS and CDR2 is FQNEAQ. CDR3 amino acids: CASSLAGASREKLFF. The CDR3 nucleotides are TGTGCCAGCAGCTTAGCAGGGGCTAGTCGTGAAAAACTGTTTTTT.

The chain uses TRBV6-1 and TRBJ1-5; TRBD1 matches at 9 bases. The CDR3 spans 15 residues. Germline V gives CDR1 MNHNS, CDR2 SASEGT. With 6 bases clipped from V and 1 base from J, the junction kept 4 bases outside the gene matches. CDR3 nucleotide sequence: TGTGCCAGCAGAACAGGGGGCCTGAGCAATCAGCCCCAGCATTTT. Amino acids: CASRTGGLSNQPQHF.

The gene calls are TRBV30 and TRBJ1-1, with 8 bases fitting TRBD1. V lost 4 bases to trimming and J lost 3 bases; unmatched junction nucleotides: 1. CDR3 size: 12 residues. Per germline, CDR1 GTSNPN and CDR2 SVGIG (reference sequence). Here the CDR3 reads CAWTGGHTEAFF. In nucleotides, the CDR3 is TGTGCCTGGACAGGGGGCCACACTGAAGCTTTCTTT.

This chain joins TRBV10-2 and TRBJ2-5; TRBD2 agrees at 12 bases. CDR1 is WSHSY, CDR2 SAAADI, per germline. The CDR3 extends over 14 amino acids. V gave up 7 bases and J gave up 5 bases; unmatched junction bases: 5. The CDR3 DNA is TGCGCCAGCAATCTAGCGGGGGGGCTGGAGACCCAGTACTTC. Translating gives CASNLAGGLETQYF.

This clone has just one count. The V gene is TRBV7-2, the J gene TRBJ2-1; 7 bases align to TRBD2. The CDR3 contains 13 residues. Germline CDR1 SGHTA, CDR2 FQGNSA. J was trimmed by 9 bases and V by 5 bases; bases with no gene match: 7. This CDR3 reads CASSRSAGSEQFF. CDR3 coding DNA: TGTGCCAGCAGCCGGTCAGCGGGAAGTGAGCAGTTCTTC.

The sample holds one count of this clone. The same CDR3 arises from other DNA sequences in this sample as well. The chain is built from TRBV5-6 and TRBJ2-3; D might be TRBD1 (5 bases). Between the trimmed V and J ends, which lost 1 base and 3 bases, there was a span of 9 bases. This CDR3 contains 14 residues. Germline values: CDR1 SGHDT, CDR2 YYEEEE. This chain's CDR3 is CASSLQGATDTQYF. The CDR3 DNA is TGTGCCAGCAGCTTGCAGGGTGCGACAGATACGCAGTATTTT.